This TCR beta chain was obtained from a study of Graves' ophthalmopathy and Graves' hyperthyroidism. Notes on the study in general: As the model predicted ophthalmopathy progression, it achieved a sensitivity of 55% to 71% and a specificity of 72.22%.

The V gene end was trimmed by 6 bases and the J gene end by 7 bases; junction bases not matched to a gene: 12. CDR3 length: 15 amino acids. The germline CDR1 and CDR2 sequences are MNHNS and SASEGT. RNA served as the template for amplifying TCR beta CDR3 regions. Second-round multiplex PCR came after a first-round RT-PCR that employed HTBI primers. MiXCR was run by TCRdb on the multiplex PCR reads, yielding one entry per CDR3 protein. There are about 480,000 distinct CDR3 sequences in the sample; approximately 15% occur only once, and 8% to 10% lies in the top ten. Comments on this clonotype: Its antigen is still unknown. With a much larger clone just one base away, this may be a read error. Since no conserved phenylalanine or tryptophan closes the CDR3, a read error is the likely cause.

The specimen sequenced was blood. The chain has TRBV6-1 and TRBJ1-5; 7 positions match TRBD1. The source is a woman aged 30 to 39 with Graves' ophthalmopathy. In nucleotides, the CDR3 is TGTGCCAGCAGGGCGAGACAGGGATCGGAACAGCCCCAGCATTTG. It yields the protein CASRARQGSEQPQHL.